The 14 T cell receptor beta chains below come from one sample, sequenced in a study of blood T cell repertoires in COVID-19. Measured with immunoSEQ multiplex PCR; TCRdb has only the in-frame clones, and not every one. The table lists approximately 220,000 clones, more than 85% of them singletons, with approximately 0.7% in the top ten. Sequences were obtained from peripheral blood. These receptor sequences come from a man aged 40-55 years with acute or convalescent COVID-19.

V is TRBV6-5 and J is TRBJ2-1; D not certain. Germline V lookup: CDR1 MNHEY, CDR2 SVGAGI. The V gene lost 0 bases and the J gene lost 9 bases, with 9 bases spanning the gap. The CDR3 length is 13 residues. Here the CDR3 reads CASSYSLAAEQFF. As DNA, the CDR3 is TGTGCCAGCAGTTACTCGCTCGCGGCTGAGCAGTTCTTC.

The genes are TRBV7-2 and TRBJ2-1, with 7 positions matching TRBD2. Trimming at V came to 1 base and at J to 7 bases, leaving 16 bases not matched to a gene. Germline V CDR1 and CDR2: SGHTA, FQGNSA. The CDR3 is made up of 18 amino acids. The CDR3 here is CASSLGPREDWALNEQFF. CDR3 in DNA: TGTGCCAGCAGCTTAGGACCCCGGGAGGATTGGGCATTGAATGAGCAGTTCTTC.

This sequence joins TRBV5-4 and TRBJ2-1; D not certain. In germline, CDR1 is SGHNT, CDR2 YYREEE (reference sequence). The CDR3 spans 13 residues. V lost 0 bases and J 4 bases, leaving 5 bases between the germline ends. CDR3 sequence reads: CASSLDSYNEQFF. In DNA, the CDR3 is TGTGCCAGCAGCTTGGACAGTTACAATGAGCAGTTCTTC.

The chain links TRBV6-5 to TRBJ2-7, with D possibly TRBD1 on 6 matching bases. Per the germline V gene, CDR1 is MNHEY and CDR2 is SVGAGI. Trimming stripped 4 bases from V and 3 bases from J, with 19 bases between. This CDR3 region has 16 residues. The CDR3: CASSSPSTGHGYEQYF. The CDR3 DNA reads as TGTGCCAGCAGTTCACCCTCAACGGGACACGGCTACGAGCAGTACTTC.

The chain carries TRBV19 and TRBJ1-2; D is perhaps TRBD1 (6 bases). This CDR3 has 15 amino acids. V was trimmed by 1 base and J by 7 bases, leaving 16 bases between them. The germline gives CDR1 LNHDA, CDR2 SQIVND (reference sequence). This CDR3 reads CASSIVGQGIRGYTF. The DNA of the CDR3 is TGTGCCAGTAGTATAGTGGGCCAGGGGATACGTGGCTACACCTTC.

The chain is built from TRBV11-3 and TRBJ1-5; no definite D call. This CDR3 has 19 amino acids. Trimming removed 3 bases at V and 0 bases at J, with 21 bases between. Germline V gene lookup returns CDR1 SGHNT and CDR2 YENEEA. CDR3: CASSFNNLLEFNSNQPQHF. The CDR3 coding sequence is TGTGCCAGCAGCTTTAATAACCTTTTGGAGTTTAATAGCAATCAGCCCCAGCATTTT.

This rearrangement joins TRBV5-5 to TRBJ1-2; 12 nucleotides line up with TRBD1. Germline V gives CDR1 SGHKS, CDR2 YYEKEE (reference sequence). This CDR3 region has 17 residues. The V gene end was trimmed by 0 bases and the J gene end by 3 bases; junction bases not matched to a gene: 6. Here the CDR3 DNA reads TGTGCCAGCAGCTTGGAGGGACAGGGGGCCCTCCACTATGGCTACACCTTC. Its translation is CASSLEGQGALHYGYTF.

This rearrangement joins TRBV6-5 to TRBJ1-1; perhaps TRBD1 as D (5 bases). This CDR3 contains 13 residues. Trimming left V 2 bases short and J 1 base short, with 5 bases between. Germline V gives CDR1 MNHEY, CDR2 SVGAGI. CDR3 sequence (DNA): TGTGCCAGCAGTTACGACAGGAACACTGAAGCTTTCTTT. Protein sequence: CASSYDRNTEAFF.

The chain joins TRBV6-6 to TRBJ2-1; the match to TRBD1 covers 7 bases. Trimming took 0 bases from V and 8 from J; bases not matched to a gene: 10. This CDR3 region has 16 residues. CDR1 and CDR2 from the germline V gene are MNHNY and SVGAGI (reference sequence). CDR3 in amino acids: CASSYSSGTAVDEQFF. The CDR3 coding sequence is TGTGCCAGCAGTTACTCTTCCGGGACAGCAGTCGATGAGCAGTTCTTC.

This clone was detected once. The rearrangement uses TRBV11-3 and TRBJ2-1; possible D gene TRBD2, 5 bases. The CDR3 is 13 residues long. Germline CDR1 is SGHNT and CDR2 is YENEEA. V lost 1 base and J 6 bases, leaving 7 bases between the germline ends. The CDR3, as DNA: TGTGCCAGCAGCTTAGCTAGCTTCAATGAGCAGTTCTTC. It encodes CASSLASFNEQFF.

The chain links TRBV11-1 to TRBJ2-4, with TRBD1 matching over 10 bases. The CDR3 covers 16 residues. V lost 4 bases, J lost 3 bases, and 6 bases stayed unmatched. Germline CDR1 is SGHAT and CDR2 is FQDESV (reference sequence). In DNA form, the CDR3 reads TGTGCCAGCAGCTCGACAGGGGGCTTTGGCAAAAACATTCAGTACTTC. It is translated as CASSSTGGFGKNIQYF.

The chain couples TRBV6-5 to TRBJ1-1; 9 bases agree with TRBD1. J gave up 8 bases and V 5 bases, and 12 bases lay outside the gene matches. Germline V gives CDR1 MNHEY, CDR2 SVGAGI. The CDR3 loop spans 15 amino acids. The CDR3 DNA follows: TGTGCCAGCAGTCGCCGCCCCGGACAGGGGTCGGAAGCTTTCTTT. Protein: CASSRRPGQGSEAFF.

The chain couples TRBV9 to TRBJ1-2; no reliable D call. CDR1 is SGDLS and CDR2 is YYNGEE in the germline V gene. CDR3 length: 15 residues. The V end lost 0 bases, the J end lost 7 bases, and 16 bases lay between the germline ends. CDR3: CASSVGAEGFGGYTF. DNA of the CDR3: TGTGCCAGCAGCGTAGGCGCGGAGGGTTTCGGTGGCTACACCTTC.

The chain uses TRBV24-1 and TRBJ2-1, with D possibly matching TRBD1 (5 bases). CDR3 length equals 16 residues. From germline, CDR1 is KGHDR and CDR2 SFDVKD. V lost 3 bases and J lost 7, with 18 bases in between. As DNA, the CDR3 is TGTGCCACCAGTGATCCAGGGCTTAGCCGGTATAATGAGCAGTTCTTC. As protein: CATSDPGLSRYNEQFF.